The source of this T cell receptor (beta chain) is a study of blood T cell repertoires in COVID-19 (dated by TCRdb to 2019 to 2021). Looking at the study overall: Collaborator samples came from the United States, Italy and Spain and covered acute and convalescent phases of COVID-19. The material from the prospective study consisted of cDNA or gDNA derived from T cells, B-cell-depleted T cells, or PBMCs. Deeply sampled blood TCRbeta repertoires from subjects exposed to, actively infected with, or recovered from COVID-19 were included in the dataset. The repertoires were released in a freely available public database intended as a resource for research on the immune response to SARS-CoV-2. Samples were obtained from the ongoing ImmuneRACE study (first 160 participants) and from about 1,300 subjects provided by 6 global collaborators. Nearly every sample came with metadata listing a de-identified subject ID, COVID-19 status, age in years and sex. Where HLA class I and class II types were available, the types were taken from metadata supplied by the sample provider, not from assay-based typing.

Details on this clone: Its specific antigen is unknown. Base quality data are lacking; no much larger clone is found one base away.

General findings and caveats noted by the study authors: The amount of clinical and demographic metadata varied by source and participant and was provided uncurated.

A second Seattle source provided samples from volunteer blood donors who had recovered from COVID-19. Collaborating institutions collected whole blood in K2EDTA tubes following their own protocols. For TCRbeta analysis, collaborators shipped samples in one of three forms: frozen whole blood, isolated PBMCs, or DNA extracted from either of those sample types. Between the V and J ends, shortened by 1 base and 4 bases respectively, the junction contains 9 bases. The germline V gene specifies LGHNA as CDR1 and YNFKEQ as CDR2. Its CDR3 holds 14 amino acids, cysteine through phenylalanine. The sequence is cut down to CDR3 DNA, 42 bases in frame from base 1. TCRbeta CDR3 regions were amplified from genomic DNA using the immunoSEQ Assay, a bias-controlled multiplex PCR. For the original study's pipeline: The number of nucleated cells in each sample was estimated by amplification of reference gene primers within the assay. Sequence reads were collapsed and filtered to measure the absolute abundance of every unique TCRbeta CDR3 rearrangement. Productive Simpson clonality was computed per sample as the square root of Simpson's diversity index over productive rearrangements. TCRdb obtained this table from immuneACCESS and retained in-frame rearrangements with V and J assigned. These tables miss some clones; where compared with another copy, unresolved V genes account for less than half of the shortfall, and the remainder is unexplained. V and J calls and clone size are as listed in that table; D and trimming were resolved from the DNA. The sample data list over 200,000 clones, and 70% to 90% of these were observed just once. Roughly 3% of the sample belongs to the ten largest clones.

The V and J segments used are TRBV4-2 and TRBJ2-3; tentative D gene TRBD1, with 5 bases matching. The sequenced sample consisted of peripheral blood. The sequence came from a woman aged 25 to 39 who had recovered from COVID-19. The nucleotides read TGTGCCAGCAGCCAAGGACAGTTCCCAGATACGCAGTATTTT. Its product reads: CASSQGQFPDTQYF.